These T cell receptor beta chains were read from a single sample in a study of neurological immune-mediated disorders. TCRdb itself ran the 5' RACE reads through MiXCR, one entry per CDR3 protein. Altogether tens of thousands of distinct CDR3 sequences are present, 4% to 6% being singletons, with the ten largest covering 6% to 9.5%. Sequencing was carried out using PBMCs. The receptors derive from a man between 18 and 29 years old with multiple sclerosis. Both conserved end residues are part of each CDR3.

CASSPRGPDQPQHF | TRBV5-1 | 14
CASSLAGTDEKLFF | TRBV5-1 | 14
CASSVVRGDYSNQPQNF | TRBV7-2 | 17
CASSPPGVGQETQYF | TRBV5-1 | 15
CSARAGEYEQYF | TRBV20-1 | 12
CASSSRLAGDSGEQYF | TRBV7-6 | 16
CASKGYRDTGELFF | TRBV27 | 14
CATSDLRRDTQYF | TRBV24-1 | 13
CASSLGRGVYEQYF | TRBV5-1 | 14
CASSFGHLAKNIQYF | TRBV5-5 | 15
CASSLGMGRGGRGDEQFF | TRBV11-2 | 18
CASSFTGKETQYF | TRBV5-1 | 13
CSARDPKRENTEAFF | TRBV20-1 | 15
CSARGQPQHF | TRBV20-1 | 10
CAWHTGFGDTGELFF | TRBV12-3/TRBV12-4 | 15
CASSRQGQPQHF | TRBV7-2 | 12
CSARVGGGRTEAFF | TRBV20-1 | 14
CASSLDRRNEQYF | TRBV6-5 | 13
CASSPGQNTEAFF | TRBV11-2 | 13
CSVGSLHRGGGELFF | TRBV29-1 | 15
CASSKGRWPSGNTIYF | TRBV21-1 | 16
CASETSGKLWSYNEQFF | TRBV4-3 | 17
CASSLAQGSGELFF | TRBV5-1 | 14
CASSLALAGVETQYF | TRBV11-2 | 15